These 12 T cell receptor beta chains came from one sample sequenced in a study of metastatic and nonmetastatic thyroid tumors (TCRdb year 2020). Libraries came from PCR. The sample was run on an Illumina HiSeq 4000. Clones were called with MiXCR by TCRdb after fastp trimmed the public reads at Q25, and only in-frame beta chains were retained. The sample includes about 4,300 clones, with roughly 32% observed a single time. The top ten constitute 15% to 20% of the sample. None of the patients had been given any treatment before thyroid surgery. Sequenced: adjacent normal tissue. Every receptor here comes from a female donor with papillary thyroid cancer or a benign thyroid nodule (not recorded which). Some clones in this sample may be carry-over from other donors' samples.

By proportion, this clone is medium-sized. V is TRBV24-1 and J is TRBJ2-1; 9 positions agree with TRBD1. V trimming: 3 bases; J trimming: 15 bases; junction bases outside the gene matches: 5. The CDR3 loop spans 12 amino acids. CDR1 and CDR2 (germline): KGHDR, SFDVKD. The CDR3 here is CATSDQGQGLFF. In nucleotides, the CDR3 is TGTGCCACCAGTGATCAGGGACAGGGTCTGTTCTTC.

V is TRBV20-1 and J is TRBJ1-2, with a tentative D call TRBD1 (5 bases). CDR1 DFQATT and CDR2 SNEGSKA come from the germline V gene (reference sequence). This CDR3 is built from 15 residues. Between the trimmed V and J ends, which lost 2 bases and 1 base, there was a span of 14 bases. The CDR3 sequence is CSARLQGSLNYGYTF. The CDR3 bases are TGCAGTGCTAGACTTCAGGGCTCTCTTAACTATGGCTACACCTTC.

The CDR3 is CASQQGFNYGYTF. The CDR3 DNA sequence: TGTGCCAGCCAACAGGGTTTTAACTATGGCTACACCTTC. The rearrangement uses TRBV6-1 and TRBJ1-2, with D maybe TRBD1 (6 bases). Trimming shortened V by 8 bases and J by 1 base, and 11 bases separated the two germline ends. The V gene's germline CDR1 is MNHNS and CDR2 SASEGT. CDR3 length equals 13 residues.

V and J are TRBV19 and TRBJ1-3, with D possibly being TRBD1 (5 bases). Trimming pared 3 bases from V and 0 bases from J, leaving 12 bases between. CDR3 size: 16 residues. Germline V gives CDR1 LNHDA, CDR2 SQIVND (reference sequence). The CDR3 region is CASSMGVRNSGNTIYF. The CDR3 DNA follows: TGTGCCAGTAGTATGGGGGTCCGGAACTCTGGAAACACCATATATTTT.

The chain is built from TRBV20-1 and TRBJ1-5, with D perhaps TRBD1 (5 bases). V lost 1 base and J 0 bases, leaving 10 bases between the germline ends. The germline V gene has CDR1 DFQATT and CDR2 SNEGSKA (reference sequence). The CDR3 loop spans 15 amino acids. The DNA of the CDR3 is TGCAGTGCTAGAGTTGGTGGGGGTAGCAATCAGCCCCAGCATTTT. This sequence encodes CSARVGGGSNQPQHF.

This sequence joins TRBV9 and TRBJ2-1; 11 positions match TRBD2. This CDR3 has 15 residues. Germline loops: CDR1 SGDLS, CDR2 YYNGEE. J gave up 2 bases and V 4 bases, and 2 bases lay outside the gene matches. CDR3 sequence (DNA): TGTGCCAGCAGCCTGACTAGCGGGGCCTACAATGAGCAGTTCTTC. Its protein product is CASSLTSGAYNEQFF.

The genes are TRBV28 and TRBJ2-7; TRBD1 aligns across 7 bases. The ends lost 10 bases at V and 1 base at J; junction bases unmatched: 7. The CDR3 runs to 13 residues. The germline gives CDR1 MDHEN, CDR2 SYDVKM. The chain's CDR3 is CAIPDRASYEQYF. For the CDR3, the DNA is TGTGCCATCCCAGACAGGGCTTCCTACGAGCAGTACTTC.

The chain has TRBV6-1 and TRBJ2-2, with D perhaps matching TRBD2 (5 bases). Trimming took 6 bases from V and 6 from J, leaving 14 bases between them. The CDR3 runs to 14 residues. Germline loops: CDR1 MNHNS, CDR2 SASEGT. The CDR3 coding sequence is TGTGCCAGCAGCCGCCCCGGGGTCGCCGGGGAGCTGTTTTTT. This sequence encodes CASSRPGVAGELFF.

This clone came up a few times. The chain employs TRBV27 and TRBJ2-1, with D perhaps matching TRBD2 (6 bases). Trimming took off 3 bases at V and 7 bases at J, with 10 bases between the two ends. The germline CDR1 and CDR2 sequences are MNHEY and SMNVEV (reference sequence). The CDR3 is made up of 13 amino acids. The CDR3 nucleotides read TGTGCCAGCAGTTTGCGGGATCAGAATGAGCAGTTCTTC. This gives the protein CASSLRDQNEQFF.

Only a few counts were recorded for this clone. The J gene is TRBJ2-7, the V gene TRBV6-6; 10 bases agree with TRBD2. The CDR3 runs 13 residues. V trimming: 2 bases; J trimming: 5 bases; junction bases outside the gene matches: 0. From germline, CDR1 is MNHNY and CDR2 SVGAGI (reference sequence). CDR3 nucleotide sequence: TGTGCCAGCAGTTACCTAGCGGGAGACGAGCAGTACTTC. Translating it yields CASSYLAGDEQYF.

The rearrangement links TRBV27 to TRBJ2-7; D not certain. The V gene lost 7 bases and the J gene lost 0 bases, with 13 bases spanning the gap. The CDR3 covers 14 residues. From germline, CDR1 is MNHEY and CDR2 SMNVEV (reference sequence). The CDR3 loop reads CASKKSRDSYEQYF. In DNA form, the CDR3 reads TGTGCCAGCAAGAAGTCTAGAGACTCCTACGAGCAGTACTTC.

In this sample, this clone turned up many times. This chain joins TRBV29-1 and TRBJ1-1; D perhaps matches TRBD1 (6 bases). Germline CDR1 is SQVTM and CDR2 is ANQGSEA. The CDR3 covers 14 residues. The germline V and J ends were trimmed by 6 bases and 4 bases, with 18 bases remaining between them. The CDR3 DNA reads TGCAGCGTCTCATTGGGGGCCCTGGGCACTGAAGCTTTCTTT. Its translation is CSVSLGALGTEAFF.